This T cell receptor (beta chain) derives from a study of T-cell reconstitution after alpha-beta-depleted transplantation in children. About this clonotype: The antigen remains undetermined.

Broader study findings: From surviving recipient T cells and thymic progenitors came the high day-60 TCRbeta diversity observed in some patients. The main origin of T-cell counts and diversity one year after transplant was newly produced T cells. Several hundred expanded graft clones reportedly gave rise to the alpha-beta T cells present about two months after transplant.

Preparation of the TCRbeta library used unique molecular identifiers. A single record per CDR3 protein comes from TCRdb applying MiXCR to the PCR reads. The sample holds about 110,000 distinct CDR3 sequences; under 25% are singletons and the top ten take 8% to 11%. The V gene lost 3 bases and the J gene lost 0 bases, with 11 bases spanning the gap. The CDR3 is made up of 15 amino acids. Germline-derived CDR1 and CDR2 are MGHDK and SYGVNS. The chain combines TRBV25-1 with TRBJ1-1; D might be TRBD1 (5 bases). This receptor was taken from a male patient aged 2 to 9 who had a stem cell transplant for chronic granulomatous disease, so the T cells may come from the graft donor. The sample consisted of PBMCs, mostly from graft donor cells, taken 180 days after TCRalphabeta/CD19-depleted stem cell transplant. CDR3 loop: CASSEGWGVNTEAFF. In nucleotides, the CDR3 is TGTGCCAGCAGTGAGGGATGGGGGGTGAACACTGAAGCTTTCTTT. The whole variable domain, remainder taken from reference TRBV25-1 and TRBJ1-1, is EADIYQTPRYLVIGTGKKITLECSQTMGHDKMYWYQQDPGMELHLIHYSYGVNSTEKGDLSSESTVSRIRTEHFPLTLESARPSHTSQYLCASSEGWGVNTEAFFGQGTRLTVV.